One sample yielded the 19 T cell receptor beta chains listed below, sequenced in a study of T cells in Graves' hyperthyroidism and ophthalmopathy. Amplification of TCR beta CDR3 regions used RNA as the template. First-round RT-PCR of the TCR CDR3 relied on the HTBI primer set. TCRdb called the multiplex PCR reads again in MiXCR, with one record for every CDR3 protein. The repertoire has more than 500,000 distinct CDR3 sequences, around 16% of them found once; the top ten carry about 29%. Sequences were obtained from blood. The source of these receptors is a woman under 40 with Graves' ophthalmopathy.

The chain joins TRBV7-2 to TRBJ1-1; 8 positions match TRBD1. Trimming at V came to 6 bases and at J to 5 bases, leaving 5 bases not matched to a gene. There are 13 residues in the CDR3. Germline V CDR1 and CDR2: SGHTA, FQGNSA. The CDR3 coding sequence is TGTGCCAGCAGAGGGACAGGCCGGACTGAAGCTTTCTTT. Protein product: CASRGTGRTEAFF.

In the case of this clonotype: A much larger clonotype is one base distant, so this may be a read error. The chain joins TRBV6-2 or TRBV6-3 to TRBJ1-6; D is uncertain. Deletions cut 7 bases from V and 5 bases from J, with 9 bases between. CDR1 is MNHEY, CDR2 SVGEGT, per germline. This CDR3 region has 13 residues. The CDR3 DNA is TGTGCCAGCACGAAAGGAGATAATTCACCCCTCCACTTT. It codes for CASTKGDNSPLHF.

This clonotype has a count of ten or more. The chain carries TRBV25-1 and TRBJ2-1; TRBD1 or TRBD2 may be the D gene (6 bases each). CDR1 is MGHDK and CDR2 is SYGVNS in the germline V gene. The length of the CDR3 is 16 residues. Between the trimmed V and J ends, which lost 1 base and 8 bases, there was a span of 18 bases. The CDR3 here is CASSESGFGGHDEQFF. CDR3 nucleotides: TGTGCCAGCAGTGAATCAGGGTTTGGGGGGCATGATGAGCAGTTCTTC.

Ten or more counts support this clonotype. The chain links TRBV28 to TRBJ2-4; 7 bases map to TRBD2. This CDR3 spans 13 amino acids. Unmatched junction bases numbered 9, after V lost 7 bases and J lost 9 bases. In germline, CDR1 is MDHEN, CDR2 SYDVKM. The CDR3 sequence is CASTESGVGIQYF. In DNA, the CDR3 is TGTGCCAGCACCGAAAGCGGGGTCGGCATTCAGTACTTC.

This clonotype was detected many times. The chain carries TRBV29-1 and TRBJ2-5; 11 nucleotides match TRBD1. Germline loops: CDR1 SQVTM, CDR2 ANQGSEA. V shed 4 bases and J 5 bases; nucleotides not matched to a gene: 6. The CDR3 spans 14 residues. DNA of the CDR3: TGCAGCGTTGGAGGGGACAGGGGGGTCGAGACCCAGTACTTC. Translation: CSVGGDRGVETQYF.

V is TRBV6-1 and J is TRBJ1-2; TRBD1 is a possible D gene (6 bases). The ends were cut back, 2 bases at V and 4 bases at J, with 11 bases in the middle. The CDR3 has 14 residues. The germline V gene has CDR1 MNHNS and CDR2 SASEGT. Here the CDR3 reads CASSELGQSYGYTF. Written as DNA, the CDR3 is TGTGCCAGCAGTGAACTAGGACAGAGCTATGGCTACACCTTC.

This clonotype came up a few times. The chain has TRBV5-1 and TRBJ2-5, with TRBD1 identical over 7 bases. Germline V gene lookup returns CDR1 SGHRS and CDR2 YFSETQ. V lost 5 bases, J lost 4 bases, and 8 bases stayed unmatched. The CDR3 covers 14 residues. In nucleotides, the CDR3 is TGCGCCAGCAGATTGACAGGGTGGGGAGAGACCCAGTACTTC. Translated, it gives CASRLTGWGETQYF.

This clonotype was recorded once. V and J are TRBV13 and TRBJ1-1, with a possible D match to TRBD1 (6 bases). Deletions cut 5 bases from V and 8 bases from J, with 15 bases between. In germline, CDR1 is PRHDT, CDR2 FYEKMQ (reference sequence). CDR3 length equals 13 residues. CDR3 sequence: CASSPRTADEAFF. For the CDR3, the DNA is TGTGCCAGCAGCCCCCGGACAGCCGACGAAGCTTTCTTT.

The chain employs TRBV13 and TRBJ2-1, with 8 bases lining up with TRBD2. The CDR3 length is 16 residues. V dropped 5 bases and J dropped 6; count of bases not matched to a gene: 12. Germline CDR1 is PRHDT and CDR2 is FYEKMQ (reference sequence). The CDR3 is CASSPPSEREFNEQFF. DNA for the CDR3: TGTGCCAGCAGCCCGCCTTCGGAGCGGGAGTTCAATGAGCAGTTCTTC.

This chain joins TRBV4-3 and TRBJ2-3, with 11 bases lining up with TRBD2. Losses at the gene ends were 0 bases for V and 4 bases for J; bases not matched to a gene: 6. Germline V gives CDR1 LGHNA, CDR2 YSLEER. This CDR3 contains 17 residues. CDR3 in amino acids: CASSQDTLAGVADTQYF. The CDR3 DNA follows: TGCGCCAGCAGCCAAGATACACTAGCGGGAGTAGCAGATACGCAGTATTTT.

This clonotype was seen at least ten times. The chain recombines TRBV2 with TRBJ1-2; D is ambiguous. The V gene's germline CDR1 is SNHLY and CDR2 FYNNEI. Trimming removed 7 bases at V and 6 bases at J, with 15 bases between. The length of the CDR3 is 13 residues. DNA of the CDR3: TGTGCCAGCATTCGGGTCGTTTTCGATGGCTACACCTTC. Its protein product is CASIRVVFDGYTF.

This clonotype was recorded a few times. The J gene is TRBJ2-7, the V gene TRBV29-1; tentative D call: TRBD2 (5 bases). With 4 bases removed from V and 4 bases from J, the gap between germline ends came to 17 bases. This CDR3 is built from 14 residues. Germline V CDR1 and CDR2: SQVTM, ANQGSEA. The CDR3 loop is CSVVGDRRGYEQYF. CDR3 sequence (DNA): TGCAGCGTTGTAGGAGATAGAAGAGGGTACGAGCAGTACTTC.

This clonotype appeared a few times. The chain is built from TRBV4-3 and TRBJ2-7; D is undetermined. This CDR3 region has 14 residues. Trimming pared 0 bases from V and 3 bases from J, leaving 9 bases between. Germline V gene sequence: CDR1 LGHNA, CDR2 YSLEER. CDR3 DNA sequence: TGCGCCAGCAGCCAAGATCAAGGGCTCTACGAGCAGTACTTC. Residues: CASSQDQGLYEQYF.

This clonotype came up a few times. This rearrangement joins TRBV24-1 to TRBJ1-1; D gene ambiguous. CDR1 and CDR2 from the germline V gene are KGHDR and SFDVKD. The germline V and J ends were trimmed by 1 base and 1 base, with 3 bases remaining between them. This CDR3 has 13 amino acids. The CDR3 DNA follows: TGTGCCACCAGTGATTTCCGGAACACTGAAGCTTTCTTT. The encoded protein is CATSDFRNTEAFF.

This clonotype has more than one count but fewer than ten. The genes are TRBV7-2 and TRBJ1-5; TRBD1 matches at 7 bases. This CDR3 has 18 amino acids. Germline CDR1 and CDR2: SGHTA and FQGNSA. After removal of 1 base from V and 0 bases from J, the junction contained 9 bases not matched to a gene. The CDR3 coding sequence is TGTGCCAGCAGCTTAGGGGCAGGGGGAGGGTTTAGCAATCAGCCCCAGCATTTT. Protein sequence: CASSLGAGGGFSNQPQHF. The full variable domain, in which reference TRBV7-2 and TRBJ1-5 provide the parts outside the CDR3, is GAGVSQSPSNKVTEKGKDVELRCDPISGHTALYWYRQSLGQGLEFLIYFQGNSAPDKSGLPSDRFSAERTGGSVSTLTIQRTQQEDSAVYLCASSLGAGGGFSNQPQHFGDGTRLSIL.

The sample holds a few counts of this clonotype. The CDR3 DNA is TGCAGCGTTGAAGGGAGGGACAGGGGAGGGAATGGGAATGAGCAGTTCTTC. It translates to CSVEGRDRGGNGNEQFF. This chain connects TRBV29-1 to TRBJ2-1; TRBD1 matches 10 bases. The germline CDR1 and CDR2 sequences are SQVTM and ANQGSEA. J was trimmed by 7 bases and V by 1 base; bases with no gene match: 13. This CDR3 is 17 amino acids long.

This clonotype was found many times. This CDR3 is CASRGPGQGLDTEAFF. The CDR3 DNA follows: TGTGCCAGCCGAGGTCCGGGACAGGGATTAGATACTGAAGCTTTCTTT. The chain links TRBV18 to TRBJ1-1; 9 bases are a match to TRBD1. J gave up 5 bases and V 8 bases, and 15 bases lay outside the gene matches. CDR1 KGHSH and CDR2 LQKENI come from the germline V gene. This CDR3 contains 16 residues.

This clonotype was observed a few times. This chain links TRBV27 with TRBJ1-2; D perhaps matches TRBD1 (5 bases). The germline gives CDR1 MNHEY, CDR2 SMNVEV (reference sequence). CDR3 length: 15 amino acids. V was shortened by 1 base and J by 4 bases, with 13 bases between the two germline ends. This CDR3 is CASSLYGGSLYGYTF. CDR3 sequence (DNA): TGTGCCAGCAGTTTATACGGGGGGAGCCTCTATGGCTACACCTTC.

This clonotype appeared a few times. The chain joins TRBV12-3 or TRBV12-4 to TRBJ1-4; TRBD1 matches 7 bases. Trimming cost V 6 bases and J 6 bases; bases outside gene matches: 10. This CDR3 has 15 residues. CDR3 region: CASRRWAGGDEKLFF. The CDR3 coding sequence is TGTGCCAGCAGGCGCTGGGCAGGGGGGGATGAAAAACTGTTTTTT.